What follows describes a single T cell receptor beta chain. This sample is drawn from a study of multiple sclerosis patients with progressive multifocal leukoencephalopathy. Time point given: approximately 12 months of natalizumab therapy. Each PCR contained spiked synthetic TR CDR3 controls spanning every V-J pairing. Method: immunoSEQ multiplex PCR; TCRdb's copy keeps in-frame clones and lacks some. The profile covers around 25,000 clones, with 85% to 95% appearing a single time and around 2% taken by the ten largest. The clonotype originates from a man in his thirties or forties with multiple sclerosis. Sequenced material: PBMCs, taken from a patient treated with natalizumab.

In DNA form, the CDR3 reads TGTGCCAGCAGCCCCAGGGACGGCTACACCTTC. This codes for CASSPRDGYTF. This chain uses TRBV7-2 with TRBJ1-2; TRBD1 is a possible D gene (5 bases). V was shortened by 5 bases and J by 8 bases, with 9 bases between the two germline ends. The germline V gene has CDR1 SGHTA and CDR2 FQGNSA. CDR3 length: 11 residues.